The 25 T cell receptor beta chains below were found in one sample sequenced in a study of blood T cell repertoires in COVID-19. Profiled with immunoSEQ multiplex PCR; TCRdb holds only in-frame clones, not every one. Of about 320,000 clones listed, roughly 90% are singletons. Sequencing input: peripheral blood. The receptors were sampled from a man younger than 30 who had recovered from COVID-19.

The V gene is TRBV7-3, the J gene TRBJ1-1; a possible D gene is TRBD1 (6 bases). The length of the CDR3 is 13 residues. V was pared by 1 base and J by 8 bases, with 11 bases between. Germline V CDR1 and CDR2: SGHTA, FQGTGA. The CDR3 reads CASSLNTQGEAFF. CDR3 nucleotide sequence: TGTGCCAGCAGCTTAAACACTCAGGGGGAAGCTTTCTTT.

V gene TRBV2 combines with J gene TRBJ2-5, with 9 bases fitting TRBD1. V trimming: 8 bases; J trimming: 4 bases; junction bases outside the gene matches: 8. CDR3 size: 14 residues. The germline gives CDR1 SNHLY, CDR2 FYNNEI. CDR3 nucleotide sequence: TGTGCCAGCTGCTGGACAGGGGCTGGAGAGACCCAGTACTTC. Its protein is CASCWTGAGETQYF.

This clone was recorded only once. The chain has TRBV5-1 and TRBJ2-3; possibly TRBD1 for D (6 bases). V shed 3 bases and J shed 6 bases, with 23 bases lying between them. There are 17 residues in the CDR3. CDR1 and CDR2 (germline): SGHRS, YFSETQ. CDR3 amino acids: CASSYRDGDPNRDTQYF. CDR3 coding DNA: TGCGCCAGCAGCTACAGGGACGGAGATCCAAATCGCGATACGCAGTATTTT.

The chain is built from TRBV29-1 and TRBJ1-2; 8 bases are shared with TRBD1. Germline CDR1 and CDR2: SQVTM and ANQGSEA. After removal of 4 bases from V and 6 bases from J, the junction contained 7 bases not matched to a gene. CDR3 length: 13 amino acids. The CDR3 region has the DNA TGCAGCGTTGTGACAGGGGCCCCGAATGGCTACACCTTC. Its translation is CSVVTGAPNGYTF.

Note on this clone: Compared with germline, one end of the junction differs, possibly owing to a read error. The genes are TRBV7-7 and TRBJ2-2; a weak D match, TRBD2 (5 bases). The V gene's germline CDR1 is SSHAT and CDR2 FNYEAQ (reference sequence). The CDR3 totals 13 residues. The CDR3 DNA is TGTGCTAGCAGATCGGGGAATTCCGGGGAGCTGTTTTTT. It specifies CASRSGNSGELFF. Based on the CDR3 plus reference TRBV7-7 and TRBJ2-2, the full variable domain is GAGVSQSPRYKVTKRGQDVTLRCDPISSHATLYWYQQALGQGPEFLTYFNYEAQPDKSGLPSDRFSAERPEGSISTLTIQRTEQRDSAMYRCASRSGNSGELFFGEGSRLTVL.

The rearrangement joins TRBV18 to TRBJ1-4; D gene unclear. The CDR3 is 13 residues long. With 6 bases removed from V and 7 bases from J, the gap between germline ends came to 12 bases. Germline V gives CDR1 KGHSH, CDR2 LQKENI. This CDR3 reads CASSTSLSEKLFF. For the CDR3, the DNA is TGTGCCAGCTCGACTTCCTTATCTGAAAAACTGTTTTTT.

CDR3: CASSSQGPYQPQHF. Here the CDR3 DNA reads TGTGCCAGCAGTTCACAGGGACCTTATCAGCCCCAGCATTTT. This chain joins TRBV27 and TRBJ1-5, with D perhaps matching TRBD1 (6 bases). V lost 4 bases and J 5 bases, leaving 12 bases between the germline ends. The CDR3 is made up of 14 amino acids. CDR1 and CDR2 from the germline V gene are MNHEY and SMNVEV (reference sequence).

V gene TRBV9 combines with J gene TRBJ1-3; no reliable D call. V lost 0 bases to trimming and J lost 4 bases, with 5 bases between them. Germline assignment: CDR1 SGDLS and CDR2 YYNGEE. This CDR3 comprises 13 residues. This chain's CDR3 is CASSVGGGNTIYF. The DNA for the CDR3 is TGTGCCAGCAGCGTAGGAGGGGGAAACACCATATATTTT.

The chain joins TRBV24-1 to TRBJ2-1, with 7 bases matching TRBD2. CDR1 and CDR2 (germline): KGHDR, SFDVKD. The CDR3 length is 13 residues. V gave up 6 bases and J gave up 7 bases; unmatched junction bases: 5. The DNA of the CDR3 is TGTGCCACCAGTAAGACGGGGGGTAATGAGCAGTTCTTC. It translates to CATSKTGGNEQFF.

This sequence joins TRBV7-2 and TRBJ2-1; TRBD2 agrees at 8 bases. Trimming took 5 bases from V and 6 from J; bases not matched to a gene: 9. CDR3 length equals 15 residues. Germline V lookup: CDR1 SGHTA, CDR2 FQGNSA. CDR3 nucleotides: TGTGCCAGCAGCCCCCGTGGCGGGGGGCGCAATGAGCAGTTCTTC. It codes for CASSPRGGGRNEQFF.

This chain links TRBV6-2 or TRBV6-3 with TRBJ1-1; unclear D gene. The CDR3 runs 11 residues. Trimming shortened V by 2 bases and J by 7 bases, and 5 bases separated the two germline ends. Germline V gene sequence: CDR1 MNHEY, CDR2 SVGEGT. The CDR3 bases are TGTGCCAGCAGTTACCCCCGTGAAGCTTTCTTT. This codes for CASSYPREAFF.

The CDR3 nucleotides read TGCAGCGTTGGTGGAGGGGTGGGCTATGGCTACACCTTC. Protein product: CSVGGGVGYGYTF. The rearrangement joins TRBV29-1 to TRBJ1-2; tentative D call: TRBD1 (5 bases). Trimming cost V 4 bases and J 4 bases, with 13 bases left between them. The germline V gene has CDR1 SQVTM and CDR2 ANQGSEA. The CDR3 is made up of 13 amino acids.

The V and J genes are TRBV7-9 and TRBJ1-2; 8 bases line up with TRBD1. The CDR3 sequence is 17 residues long. The germline gives CDR1 SEHNR, CDR2 FQNEAQ (reference sequence). V was pared by 2 bases and J by 4 bases, with 12 bases of the junction left unmatched. The CDR3 sequence: CASSLRGRTGPSYGYTF. The CDR3 nucleotides read TGTGCCAGCAGCTTAAGAGGCAGGACAGGGCCCAGCTATGGCTACACCTTC.

The chain couples TRBV3-1 (or the pseudogene TRBV3-2) to TRBJ1-1; 9 nucleotides align to TRBD1. The V segment lost 5 bases and the J segment 4 bases; nucleotides outside the gene matches: 5. This CDR3 contains 14 residues. The germline V gene encodes CDR1 LGHDT and CDR2 YNNKEL (reference sequence). Here the CDR3 reads CASSGGQGATEAFF. CDR3 nucleotides: TGTGCCAGCAGCGGGGGACAGGGTGCCACTGAAGCTTTCTTT.

The rearrangement joins TRBV4-1 to TRBJ2-3; D possibly corresponds to TRBD2 (5 bases). Germline V lookup: CDR1 MGHRA, CDR2 YSYEKL. Between the trimmed V and J ends, which lost 0 bases and 2 bases, there was a span of 9 bases. This CDR3 has 15 amino acids. The CDR3 region has the DNA TGCGCCAGCAGCCAAGAGAGCGGCCACACAGATACGCAGTATTTT. Protein product: CASSQESGHTDTQYF.

This chain links TRBV27 with TRBJ1-6, with 7 nucleotides matching TRBD1. This CDR3 is built from 15 residues. With V trimmed by 5 bases and J by 6 bases, 7 bases remained unmatched. CDR1 and CDR2 (germline): MNHEY, SMNVEV (reference sequence). Here the CDR3 reads CASSTQTGINSPLHF. The CDR3 region has the DNA TGTGCCAGCAGTACCCAGACAGGGATTAATTCACCCCTCCACTTT.

The chain couples TRBV4-3 to TRBJ2-7, with D possibly TRBD2 on 5 matching bases. Trimming left V 1 base short and J 3 bases short, with 10 bases between. Germline CDR1 and CDR2: LGHNA and YSLEER. CDR3 length: 14 residues. CDR3 sequence (DNA): TGCGCCAGCAGCCAAGGACTAACGCACTACGAGCAGTACTTC. Translating gives CASSQGLTHYEQYF.

The chain employs TRBV5-1 and TRBJ1-1, with 9 bases fitting TRBD1. The CDR3 loop spans 16 amino acids. In germline, CDR1 is SGHRS, CDR2 YFSETQ. With 0 bases clipped from V and 2 bases from J, the junction kept 5 bases outside the gene matches. CDR3 residues: CASSLDPGQGNTEAFF. The CDR3 DNA follows: TGCGCCAGCAGCTTGGATCCGGGACAGGGAAACACTGAAGCTTTCTTT.

V gene TRBV7-9 combines with J gene TRBJ2-5; 10 nucleotides align to TRBD1. Germline V gene data show CDR1 as SEHNR and CDR2 as FQNEAQ (reference sequence). The CDR3 has 15 amino acids. With 5 bases clipped from V and 5 bases from J, the junction kept 8 bases outside the gene matches. As DNA, the CDR3 is TGTGCCAGCAGCGTTGACAGGGGGCTCGGGGAGACCCAGTACTTC. This gives the protein CASSVDRGLGETQYF.

This sequence joins TRBV12-3 or TRBV12-4 and TRBJ2-1; unclear D gene. Trimming left V 7 bases short and J 7 bases short, with 8 bases between. The CDR3 is 11 amino acids. CDR3 sequence (DNA): TGTGCCAGCACAATTGCGAATGAGCAGTTCTTC. Residues: CASTIANEQFF.

This clone was found a few times. This chain uses TRBV21-1 with TRBJ2-4; the table gives TRBD1 as D, unverified against the DNA. TRBV21-1 is designated a pseudogene. The CDR3 has 15 residues. Here the CDR3 DNA reads TGTGCCAGCAGCAAAGTCCCGGGACAGGGGGCGCTCCGGGACTTC. Its translation is CASSKVPGQGALRDF.

This chain connects TRBV11-3 to TRBJ2-1; weak D call: TRBD2 (6 bases). This CDR3 region has 13 residues. Germline V gene lookup returns CDR1 SGHNT and CDR2 YENEEA. The V end lost 0 bases, the J end lost 12 bases, and 12 bases lay between the germline ends. CDR3 amino acids: CASSLDPEGRQFF. CDR3 bases: TGTGCCAGCAGCTTAGATCCGGAGGGTCGGCAGTTCTTC. The full variable domain, rest sourced from reference TRBV11-3 and TRBJ2-1, is EAGVVQSPRYKIIEKKQPVAFWCNPISGHNTLYWYLQNLGQGPELLIRYENEEAVDDSQLPKDRFSAERLKGVDSTLKIQPAELGDSAVYLCASSLDPEGRQFFGPGTRLTVL.

This rearrangement joins TRBV7-3 to TRBJ1-1; weak D call: TRBD1 (5 bases). The V and J ends lost 6 bases and 1 base respectively, with 9 bases between them. Germline V lookup: CDR1 SGHTA, CDR2 FQGTGA. The CDR3 is 13 residues long. CDR3 region: CASRNTGNTEAFF. The CDR3 nucleotides are TGTGCCAGCAGGAATACAGGGAACACTGAAGCTTTCTTT.

J is TRBJ2-1 and V is TRBV6-2 or TRBV6-3; TRBD2 might be the D (6 bases). Germline V gives CDR1 MNHEY, CDR2 SVGEGT. The CDR3 runs to 15 residues. V lost 2 bases to trimming and J lost 5 bases, with 13 bases between them. CDR3 coding DNA: TGTGCCAGCAGTTACGGAGGGAGGCCAAACAATGAGCAGTTCTTC. This encodes CASSYGGRPNNEQFF.

V and J are TRBV28 and TRBJ1-6, with D tentatively TRBD1 (6 bases). This CDR3 spans 17 amino acids. V was clipped by 3 bases and J by 3 bases, with 15 bases between them. Looked up from germline, CDR1 is MDHEN and CDR2 is SYDVKM. CDR3 amino acids: CASSFQGINRYNSPLHF. CDR3 nucleotides: TGTGCCAGCAGTTTCCAGGGGATTAACCGCTATAATTCACCCCTCCACTTT.